The rows below give T cell receptor beta chains drawn from one sample of a study of cytomegalovirus exposure and HLA in healthy donors. Produced via immunoSEQ multiplex PCR; TCRdb's table is partial and in-frame only. Here the sample spans 210,000 or so clones, around 80% being singletons. Sequenced input: PBMCs. These receptors were obtained from a woman aged 55-75 years in good health and CMV-seropositive. The CDR3 runs from the conserved cysteine through the conserved F or W. The D gene is left open where the match is weak. Some rows have no size entry. The others give once, few or many, or a class for an expanded clone.

d_call j_call clone_size v_call cdr3_nt cdr3_aa
TRBD2 TRBJ2-1 NA TRBV7-2 TGTGCCAGCAGCTCATTCGGGACTAGCGGCTACAATGAGCAGTTCTTC CASSSFGTSGYNEQFF
NA TRBJ1-5 NA TRBV7-2 TGTGCCAGCAGCGTCAGGGTGGGCAATCAGCCCCAGCATTTT CASSVRVGNQPQHF
NA TRBJ2-7 NA TRBV18 TGTGCCAGCTCACTTCGGACAGATCCCTACGAGCAGTACTTC CASSLRTDPYEQYF
NA TRBJ1-5 NA TRBV18 TGTGCCAGCTCCTCTAATGGGGGGGCTCAGCCCCAGCATTTT CASSSNGGAQPQHF
NA TRBJ1-2 NA TRBV7-9 TGTGCCAGCAGCTTAGCATATCGGAGCGGGGGCTATGGCTACACCTTC CASSLAYRSGGYGYTF
NA TRBJ1-1 NA TRBV5-1 TGCGCCAGCGGAGGGGATCTGAACACTGAAGCTTTCTTT CASGGDLNTEAFF
NA TRBJ2-6 once TRBV7-8 TGTGCCAGCAGCCCATATCTCTATATCTCTGGGGCCAACGTCCTGACTTTC CASSPYLYISGANVLTF
TRBD1 TRBJ1-1 NA TRBV27 TGTGCCAGCAGTTTATTTTCTACAGGGGACACTGAAGCTTTCTTT CASSLFSTGDTEAFF
TRBD1 TRBJ1-6 NA TRBV5-1 TGCGCCAGCAGCCAGGGGGCGAATAATTCACCCCTCCACTTT CASSQGANNSPLHF
NA TRBJ1-1 NA TRBV19 TGTGCCAGTAGCGACTTGACGCCCATGAACACTGAAGCTTTCTTT CASSDLTPMNTEAFF
NA TRBJ1-1 NA TRBV21-1 TGTGCCAGCAGCAAAGACAGGGTGGGCACTGAAGCTTTCTTT CASSKDRVGTEAFF
NA TRBJ1-1 once TRBV28 TGTGCCAGTCGGGAGGTGAACACTGAAGCTTTCTTT CASREVNTEAFF
TRBD1 TRBJ1-6 NA TRBV6-4 TGTGCCACCCAGAGGACAGGGGATAATTCACCCCTCCACTTT CATQRTGDNSPLHF
NA TRBJ2-7 NA TRBV15 TGTGCCACCAGCAGAGACAGGGGAGACTACGAGCAGTACTTC CATSRDRGDYEQYF
TRBD2 TRBJ2-1 NA TRBV5-4 TGTGCCAGCAGCTTTGGGGGGGTGAGCTCCTACAATGAGCAGTTCTTC CASSFGGVSSYNEQFF
NA TRBJ2-3 NA TRBV30 TGTGCCTCACAGCTGGGGCCCAACACAGATACGCAGTATTTT CASQLGPNTDTQYF
NA TRBJ2-5 NA TRBV6-5 TGTGCCAGCAGCGAATCCGGGAGCGAAGGGACCCAGTACTTC CASSESGSEGTQYF
TRBD2 TRBJ2-7 NA TRBV28 TGTGCCAGCAATCCTGGGGGGACTAGCCTGTACGAGCAGTACTTC CASNPGGTSLYEQYF
TRBD1 TRBJ2-7 NA TRBV19 TGTGCCAGTAGTGAGACAGGGGGCGCGATCTACGAGCAGTACTTC CASSETGGAIYEQYF
NA TRBJ2-2 NA TRBV30 TGTGCCTGGAGCGGAGGCGGGGAGCTGTTTTTT CAWSGGGELFF
NA TRBJ2-5 once TRBV7-9 TGTGCCAGCAGCTTGGTTGTCGGAGAGACCCAGTACTTC CASSLVVGETQYF
TRBD1 TRBJ2-7 NA TRBV7-2 TGTGCCAGCAGCCTAGACAGGGCGGAATTTTACGAGCAGTACTTC CASSLDRAEFYEQYF
TRBD2 TRBJ2-7 NA TRBV5-4 TGTGCCAGCAGCCCATTCTCCGGGACTACCTACGAGCAGTACTTC CASSPFSGTTYEQYF
TRBD1 TRBJ1-5 NA TRBV28 TGTGCCAGCAGCTCGGGACAGGGCAATCAGCCCCAGCATTTT CASSSGQGNQPQHF
NA TRBJ1-4 NA TRBV7-9 TGTGCCAGCAGCTCGGGGGATCTCCCTAATGAAAAACTGTTTTTT CASSSGDLPNEKLFF
TRBD1 TRBJ2-1 NA TRBV19 TGTGCCAGTAGTTCCGGGACAGGGGAGAATGAGCAGTTCTTC CASSSGTGENEQFF
NA TRBJ2-1 once TRBV25-1 TGTGCCAGCAGTGGCACTCCCATAGACAATGAGCAGTTCTTC CASSGTPIDNEQFF
TRBD2 TRBJ2-7 medium-sized TRBV29-1 TGCAGCGTTGAAACCCCCGGGACTAGCGGGAGGTACGAGCAGTACTTC CSVETPGTSGRYEQYF
TRBD1 TRBJ2-3 NA TRBV30 TGTGCCTGGCGGGACAGGGTGGCAGATACGCAGTATTTT CAWRDRVADTQYF
NA TRBJ2-7 NA TRBV20-1 TGCAGTGCTGACACCTACTACGAGCAGTACTTC CSADTYYEQYF
TRBD2 TRBJ2-1 once TRBV13 TGTGCCAGCAGCCCGACTAGCGGGAGTGATGAGCAGTTCTTC CASSPTSGSDEQFF
TRBD1 TRBJ1-5 few TRBV5-6 TGTGCCAGCAGCTCACAGGGGCTTCTGTATCAGCCCCAGCATTTT CASSSQGLLYQPQHF
NA TRBJ1-3 NA TRBV5-1 TGCGCCAGCAGCTTAATGGACATCGGAAACACCATATATTTT CASSLMDIGNTIYF
NA TRBJ1-2 NA TRBV9 TGTGCCAGCAGCGGGACACGTAACTATGGCTACACCTTC CASSGTRNYGYTF
TRBD2 TRBJ2-3 NA TRBV5-1 TGCGCCAGCAGCGGAAGAAGCGGGGTCGTACCAGATACGCAGTATTTT CASSGRSGVVPDTQYF
NA TRBJ1-5 NA TRBV7-2 TGTGCCAGCAGCCCGCCGGGGAGCAATCAGCCCCAGCATTTT CASSPPGSNQPQHF
TRBD1 TRBJ2-4 NA TRBV11-2 TGTGCCAGCAGCCTGGGACAGCTAGCCAAAAACATTCAGTACTTC CASSLGQLAKNIQYF
TRBD1 TRBJ2-2 NA TRBV4-2 TGTGCCAGCAGCCAAGGACAGGGTCAAGGCACCGGGGAGCTGTTTTTT CASSQGQGQGTGELFF
NA TRBJ1-1 NA TRBV6-5 TGTGCCAGCAGTTCCTTCTCCCAGGCATCAGAAGCTTTCTTT CASSSFSQASEAFF
TRBD2 TRBJ2-3 NA TRBV7-2 TGTGCCAGCAGCCGAAGCGGGGGGTACACAGATACGCAGTATTTT CASSRSGGYTDTQYF
NA TRBJ2-5 few TRBV7-7 TGTGCCAGCAGCTTAGAGAGGTCAATGCGGGGAGAGACCCAGTACTTC CASSLERSMRGETQYF
TRBD2 TRBJ2-5 NA TRBV4-1 TGCGCCAGCAGCCAAGATAGGCTAGCGGGGGGGTTAGAGACCCAGTACTTC CASSQDRLAGGLETQYF
TRBD2 TRBJ2-7 NA TRBV7-3 TGTGCCAGCAGCTCCCGCGGGGGCGAGCAGTACTTC CASSSRGGEQYF
TRBD2 TRBJ2-7 NA TRBV2 TGTGCCAGCAGTGGCCAAGGGGCAGGGAAAACTAGCGGGAGAGGATACGAGCAGTACTTC CASSGQGAGKTSGRGYEQYF
TRBD2 TRBJ2-2 once TRBV7-8 TGTGCCACCTACCCTCTCGCGGGAGTCGCCACCGGGGAGCTGTTTTTT CATYPLAGVATGELFF
TRBD1 TRBJ1-5 NA TRBV6-5 TGTGCCAGCAGTCGGGACAGGGGGATGGGTCAGCCCCAGCATTTT CASSRDRGMGQPQHF
TRBD1 TRBJ2-3 NA TRBV29-1 TGCAGCGCAGGGGGCGATACGCAGTATTTT CSAGGDTQYF
TRBD2 TRBJ2-1 NA TRBV5-1 TGCGCCAGCAGCCCCGGGACTAGCGGGTACAATGAGCAGTTCTTC CASSPGTSGYNEQFF
NA TRBJ1-1 NA TRBV6-5 TGTGCCAGCATGAGGCCCCCGGGAACTGAAGCTTTCTTT CASMRPPGTEAFF
TRBD1 TRBJ2-5 NA TRBV2 TGTGCCAGCAGGAGGGACAGGGGGGCCCAAGAGACCCAGTACTTC CASRRDRGAQETQYF
TRBD2 TRBJ2-2 NA TRBV5-4 TGTGCCAGCAGCTTGAGGGTGTCTAGCGGGGGGGCCCGGACCGGGGAGCTGTTTTTT CASSLRVSSGGARTGELFF
TRBD1 TRBJ1-5 once TRBV6-5 TGTGCCAGCAATAGACAGGGGGGCAATCAGCCCCAGCATTTT CASNRQGGNQPQHF
TRBD1 TRBJ1-4 NA TRBV2 TGTGCCAGCAGCCCACAGGGGGCCAATGAAAAACTGTTTTTT CASSPQGANEKLFF
NA TRBJ2-7 NA TRBV18 TGTGCCAGCTCACCACCGAGTAGGGGCCCGGGTGAGCAGTACTTC CASSPPSRGPGEQYF
NA TRBJ1-6 NA TRBV10-3 TGTGCCATCAGGGAGGGGATCGGGACACCCCTCCACTTT CAIREGIGTPLHF
NA TRBJ1-2 NA TRBV30 TGTGCCCTACGACAGAATAACTATGGCTACACCTTC CALRQNNYGYTF
TRBD1 TRBJ2-1 NA TRBV9 TGTGCCAGCAGCGAGAGGGGCGGGACAGGCCTTTACAATGAGCAGTTCTTC CASSERGGTGLYNEQFF
NA TRBJ2-3 NA TRBV15 TGTGCCACCAGCAGCTCTAGGATTGGCACAGATACGCAGTATTTT CATSSSRIGTDTQYF
TRBD2 TRBJ2-7 NA TRBV27 TGTGCCAGCAGTCCAAGCGGGGGCAACGAGCAGTACTTC CASSPSGGNEQYF
NA TRBJ1-3 once TRBV18 TGTGCCAGCTCACCCGCCCAGGGGTCGGGAAACACCATATATTTT CASSPAQGSGNTIYF